Shown below are 29 T cell receptor beta chains from a single sample sequenced in a study of T cell responses to AZD1222 COVID-19 vaccine listed by TCRdb under 2021. The time point label, read with the paper, signifies: baseline before first vaccination. Library preparation was by the immunoSEQ multiplex PCR assay. This is the immuneACCESS table as TCRdb keeps it, with only in-frame sequences that have V and J called. A part of the clones is gone; compared with another copy, unresolved V genes explain less than half, and the rest is unexplained. This sample lists roughly 170,000 clones; around nine tenths were detected once. The ten most abundant clones make up about 3% of the sample. The material sequenced was peripheral blood, taken on day 0 of AZD1222 vaccination. The receptor source for this set is an adult in good health.

The chain combines TRBV18 with TRBJ2-5; 7 bases match TRBD1. The CDR3 covers 15 residues. J gave up 7 bases and V 5 bases, and 13 bases lay outside the gene matches. CDR1 is KGHSH, CDR2 LQKENI, per germline. The CDR3 region has the DNA TGTGCCAGCTCATCAAGCCCGGGACAGTCGAGGACCCAGTACTTC. Residues: CASSSSPGQSRTQYF.

The chain couples TRBV9 to TRBJ2-1, with D possibly being TRBD1 (5 bases). Germline CDR1 SGDLS, CDR2 YYNGEE. V lost 2 bases and J lost 9, with 15 bases in between. CDR3 size: 14 residues. The chain's CDR3 is CASSVTLGQGEQFF. As DNA, the CDR3 is TGTGCCAGCAGCGTTACCCTAGGGCAGGGTGAGCAGTTCTTC.

The V call is TRBV5-6, the J call TRBJ1-5; D is uncertain. The CDR3 sequence is 13 residues long. Germline V gives CDR1 SGHDT, CDR2 YYEEEE. The V end lost 0 bases, the J end lost 9 bases, and 10 bases lay between the germline ends. This CDR3 is CASSLEGLGPQHF. The CDR3 DNA is TGTGCCAGCAGCTTGGAGGGTTTGGGGCCCCAGCATTTT.

The chain has TRBV10-3 and TRBJ2-7; no firm D call. This CDR3 contains 13 residues. Trimming pared 4 bases from V and 0 bases from J, leaving 7 bases between. CDR1 is ENHRY, CDR2 SYGVKD, per germline. CDR3 sequence reads: CAISVQYSYEQYF. The CDR3 DNA is TGTGCCATCAGTGTACAGTACTCCTACGAGCAGTACTTC.

This clone has just one count. The genes are TRBV2 and TRBJ2-7; the D gene could be TRBD1 or TRBD2 (6 bases each). Deletions cut 5 bases from V and 1 base from J, with 12 bases between. The CDR3 has 14 residues. Germline V gene data show CDR1 as SNHLY and CDR2 as FYNNEI. CDR3 sequence reads: CASSLRDISYEQYF. As DNA, the CDR3 is TGTGCCAGCAGTTTGCGGGACATTTCCTACGAGCAGTACTTC.

This chain joins TRBV27 and TRBJ2-3; D may correspond to TRBD1 or TRBD2 (6 bases each). With 2 bases removed from V and 3 bases from J, the gap between germline ends came to 15 bases. Germline CDR1 MNHEY, CDR2 SMNVEV (reference sequence). This CDR3 has 16 amino acids. The chain's CDR3 is CASSLGLGGGTDTQYF. The CDR3 region has the DNA TGTGCCAGCAGTTTAGGGTTAGGAGGGGGGACAGATACGCAGTATTTT.

The gene calls are TRBV19 and TRBJ2-5, with a tentative D call TRBD2 (6 bases). CDR1 LNHDA and CDR2 SQIVND come from the germline V gene (reference sequence). This CDR3 is 15 amino acids long. Trimming stripped 1 base from V and 5 bases from J, with 14 bases between. The DNA of the CDR3 is TGTGCCAGTAGTATAGGGGCGGGAAGCGGGGAGACCCAGTACTTC. Translated, it gives CASSIGAGSGETQYF. Full variable domain (missing parts from reference TRBV19 and TRBJ2-5): DGGITQSPKYLFRKEGQNVTLSCEQNLNHDAMYWYRQDPGQGLRLIYYSQIVNDFQKGDIAEGYSVSREKKESFPLTVTSAQKNPTAFYLCASSIGAGSGETQYFGPGTRLLVL.

This clone was detected once. V usage is TRBV14 and J usage is TRBJ1-2; D is ambiguous. V gave up 1 base and J gave up 4 bases, with 10 bases separating them. CDR3 size: 14 residues. In germline, CDR1 is SGHDN, CDR2 FVKESK. The CDR3 DNA follows: TGTGCCAGCAGCCAAGGGAGTTCTCCCTATGGCTACACCTTC. Translated: CASSQGSSPYGYTF.

The chain carries TRBV6-1 and TRBJ2-1, with D perhaps TRBD1 (6 bases). This CDR3 region has 15 residues. CDR1 and CDR2 from the germline V gene are MNHNS and SASEGT. Between the trimmed V and J ends, which lost 3 bases and 12 bases, there was a span of 21 bases. CDR3 loop: CASSEAGQLRGMQFF. The CDR3 nucleotides are TGTGCCAGCAGTGAGGCCGGACAGCTAAGGGGTATGCAGTTCTTC.

This clone has just one count. This chain connects TRBV6-5 to TRBJ1-4; no clear D gene. From germline, CDR1 is MNHEY and CDR2 SVGAGI. The CDR3 covers 15 residues. V shed 1 base and J shed 0 bases, with 6 bases lying between them. The CDR3 region has the DNA TGTGCCAGCAGTTACTTCCAGGCAACTAATGAAAAACTGTTTTTT. This translates into CASSYFQATNEKLFF.

The V call is TRBV5-5, the J call TRBJ1-2; TRBD1 agrees at 9 bases. This CDR3 region has 13 residues. The V gene end was trimmed by 2 bases and the J gene end by 8 bases; junction bases not matched to a gene: 4. Germline V gene lookup returns CDR1 SGHKS and CDR2 YYEKEE (reference sequence). The chain's CDR3 is CASSLQGAEGYTF. As DNA, the CDR3 is TGTGCCAGCAGCTTACAGGGGGCGGAGGGCTACACCTTC.

The V and J genes are TRBV12-3 or TRBV12-4 and TRBJ2-7; D not resolved. V shed 4 bases and J shed 5 bases, with 9 bases lying between them. This CDR3 is built from 12 residues. The CDR3 loop is CASSSLGHEQYF. CDR3 nucleotides: TGTGCCAGCAGTTCCTTGGGTCACGAGCAGTACTTC.

J is TRBJ2-1 and V is TRBV4-3; 9 bases line up with TRBD2. The V gene end was trimmed by 3 bases and the J gene end by 6 bases; junction bases not matched to a gene: 9. This CDR3 is built from 16 residues. Germline V gives CDR1 LGHNA, CDR2 YSLEER. CDR3 sequence (DNA): TGCGCCAGCAGCCACGATAGCGGGGGTATCGGCAATGAGCAGTTCTTC. Translating it yields CASSHDSGGIGNEQFF.

The chain has TRBV5-1 and TRBJ2-7; D remains unclear. Germline CDR1 SGHRS, CDR2 YFSETQ. There are 13 residues in the CDR3. Trimming left V 4 bases short and J 0 bases short, with 8 bases between. In DNA, the CDR3 is TGCGCCAGCAGCCCGACGAGCTCCTACGAGCAGTACTTC. Translation: CASSPTSSYEQYF.

The chain carries TRBV29-1 and TRBJ1-1, with a possible D match to TRBD1 (6 bases). V lost 6 bases and J 2 bases, leaving 16 bases between the germline ends. The CDR3 sequence is 14 residues long. CDR1 SQVTM and CDR2 ANQGSEA come from the germline V gene. This chain's CDR3 is CSVARDTTNTEAFF. CDR3 DNA sequence: TGCAGCGTCGCGCGGGACACCACTAACACTGAAGCTTTCTTT.

This clone was observed a single time. Other DNA sequences in this specimen translate into the identical CDR3. The chain joins TRBV29-1 to TRBJ2-5; 7 bases fit TRBD1. Germline assignment: CDR1 SQVTM and CDR2 ANQGSEA. This CDR3 comprises 12 residues. The ends lost 3 bases at V and 4 bases at J; junction bases unmatched: 2. As DNA, the CDR3 is TGCAGCGTTGAGGACAGGAGAGAGACCCAGTACTTC. Protein product: CSVEDRRETQYF. The full variable domain, with the rest looked up from reference TRBV29-1 and TRBJ2-5, is SAVISQKPSRDICQRGTSLTIQCQVDSQVTMMFWYRQQPGQSLTLIATANQGSEATYESGFVIDKFPISRPNLTFSTLTVSNMSPEDSSIYLCSVEDRRETQYFGPGTRLLVL.

V is TRBV7-9 and J is TRBJ1-4, with 11 bases aligning to TRBD1. This CDR3 is built from 15 residues. CDR1 and CDR2 from the germline V gene are SEHNR and FQNEAQ (reference sequence). Trimming cost V 5 bases and J 7 bases; bases outside gene matches: 6. In DNA, the CDR3 is TGTGCCAGCAGCCCCGGACAGGGGGCGCGTGAAAAACTGTTTTTT. It translates to CASSPGQGAREKLFF.

The V and J genes are TRBV6-6 and TRBJ1-1; D is unclear. CDR1 and CDR2 from the germline V gene are MNHNY and SVGAGI (reference sequence). CDR3 length equals 14 residues. Between the trimmed V and J ends, which lost 0 bases and 4 bases, there was a span of 9 bases. CDR3 sequence reads: CASSYSAQITEAFF. In nucleotides, the CDR3 is TGTGCCAGCAGTTACTCGGCACAGATCACTGAAGCTTTCTTT.

The J gene is TRBJ1-1, the V gene TRBV7-8; D gene ambiguous. CDR1 SGHVS and CDR2 FQNEAQ come from the germline V gene. Deletions cut 5 bases from V and 4 bases from J, with 11 bases between. This CDR3 has 13 residues. The CDR3 sequence is CASSVGGSTEAFF. The DNA of the CDR3 is TGTGCCAGCAGCGTCGGAGGAAGCACTGAAGCTTTCTTT. The full variable domain, with the rest looked up from reference TRBV7-8 and TRBJ1-1, is GAGVSQSPRYKVAKRGQDVALRCDPISGHVSLFWYQQALGQGPEFLTYFQNEAQLDKSGLPSDRFFAERPEGSVSTLKIQRTQQEDSAVYLCASSVGGSTEAFFGQGTRLTVV.

This chain joins TRBV10-3 and TRBJ1-5; no reliable D call. The CDR3 contains 13 residues. Germline V gene data show CDR1 as ENHRY and CDR2 as SYGVKD. Trimming pared 4 bases from V and 3 bases from J, leaving 7 bases between. The CDR3 spells CAISVNTNQPQHF. CDR3 DNA: TGTGCCATCAGTGTTAACACCAATCAGCCCCAGCATTTT.

This clone was counted a single time. J is TRBJ1-2 and V is TRBV7-2, with 9 bases that match TRBD1. This CDR3 spans 19 amino acids. With V trimmed by 4 bases and J by 2 bases, 17 bases remained unmatched. CDR1 is SGHTA and CDR2 is FQGNSA in the germline V gene. The CDR3 sequence is CASSSFRPSGTGRNYGYTF. The CDR3 DNA reads as TGTGCCAGCAGCTCCTTTCGGCCTTCCGGGACAGGGAGGAACTATGGCTACACCTTC.

This clone turned up a few times. The J gene is TRBJ2-3, the V gene TRBV7-8, with 14 bases matching TRBD2. V gave up 5 bases and J gave up 13 bases; unmatched junction bases: 8. The germline V gene encodes CDR1 SGHVS and CDR2 FQNEAQ. The CDR3 runs to 14 residues. CDR3 sequence reads: CASSPGLAGVEEYF. In DNA form, the CDR3 reads TGTGCCAGCAGCCCGGGACTAGCGGGGGTAGAAGAGTATTTT.

The chain employs TRBV6-1 and TRBJ2-2; TRBD2 matches 10 bases. The V gene's germline CDR1 is MNHNS and CDR2 SASEGT. Germline trimming cut 4 bases from V and 1 base from J; bases unmatched to any gene: 6. The length of the CDR3 is 17 residues. The CDR3 DNA reads TGTGCCAGCAGTGCCACCAGACTAGCGGGGAACACCGGGGAGCTGTTTTTT. Translating gives CASSATRLAGNTGELFF.

The J gene is TRBJ2-7, the V gene TRBV7-2; tentative D call: TRBD1 (6 bases). CDR1 is SGHTA and CDR2 is FQGNSA in the germline V gene. V lost 4 bases, J lost 1 base, and 17 bases lay in between. The CDR3 has 16 residues. The CDR3, as DNA: TGTGCCAGCAGCTCCGCTTCCGGGACACGATCCTACGAGCAGTACTTC. This translates into CASSSASGTRSYEQYF.

V usage is TRBV4-1 and J usage is TRBJ1-6; 7 nucleotides align to TRBD1. Germline assignment: CDR1 MGHRA and CDR2 YSYEKL. The junction had 5 bases not matched to a gene; V was cut back by 1 base and J by 8 bases. The CDR3 spans 15 residues. CDR3 region: CASSQGGQTYSPLHF. CDR3 coding DNA: TGCGCCAGCAGCCAAGGGGGACAGACCTATTCACCCCTCCACTTT.

This clone was observed a single time. J is TRBJ2-3 and V is TRBV4-3, with D maybe TRBD1 (8 bases). CDR3 length: 20 residues. Trimming took 2 bases from V and 1 from J, leaving 25 bases between them. Germline V gene sequence: CDR1 LGHNA, CDR2 YSLEER. The CDR3, as DNA: TGCGCCAGCAGCCAAACGGACAGGGTCGGGTCGGGGGGTCGCACAGATACGCAGTATTTT. Translation: CASSQTDRVGSGGRTDTQYF.

A remark on this clone: Distinct nucleotide sequences in the sample also encode this CDR3. This chain links TRBV19 with TRBJ1-2; no clear D gene. Trimming removed 6 bases at V and 0 bases at J, with 8 bases between. Germline CDR1 and CDR2: LNHDA and SQIVND (reference sequence). CDR3 size: 13 residues. The CDR3 DNA reads as TGTGCCAGTAGACAAGGGACTAACTATGGCTACACCTTC. It codes for CASRQGTNYGYTF.

V usage is TRBV19 and J usage is TRBJ1-4; no reliable D call. The CDR3 covers 14 residues. V lost 8 bases and J 2 bases, leaving 12 bases between the germline ends. Germline V gives CDR1 LNHDA, CDR2 SQIVND (reference sequence). CDR3 residues: CASGLERTNEKLFF. CDR3 DNA sequence: TGTGCCAGTGGACTGGAGAGGACTAATGAAAAACTGTTTTTT. Full variable domain (rest looked up from reference TRBV19 and TRBJ1-4): DGGITQSPKYLFRKEGQNVTLSCEQNLNHDAMYWYRQDPGQGLRLIYYSQIVNDFQKGDIAEGYSVSREKKESFPLTVTSAQKNPTAFYLCASGLERTNEKLFFGSGTQLSVL.

The rearrangement links TRBV11-1 to TRBJ1-3, with D perhaps TRBD1 (6 bases). Trimming left V 0 bases short and J 0 bases short, with 9 bases between. The CDR3 sequence is 16 residues long. Germline CDR1 SGHAT, CDR2 FQDESV (reference sequence). The CDR3 nucleotides read TGTGCCAGCAGCTTAGCAAGGGGACACTCTGGAAACACCATATATTTT. Translation gives CASSLARGHSGNTIYF. Using reference TRBV11-1 and TRBJ1-3 for the parts outside the CDR3, the full variable domain is EAEVAQSPRYKITEKSQAVAFWCDPISGHATLYWYRQILGQGPELLVQFQDESVVDDSQLPKDRFSAERLKGVDSTLKIQPAELGDSAMYLCASSLARGHSGNTIYFGEGSWLTVV.